Listed below are T cell receptor beta chains from one sample, sequenced in a study of T-cell reconstitution after alpha-beta-depleted transplantation in children. TCRdb re-analysed the PCR reads in MiXCR, keeping a single row per CDR3 protein. The table shows around 440,000 distinct CDR3 sequences, with about 10% occurring only once. Sequencing was performed on PBMCs, taken before TCRalphabeta/CD19-depleted stem cell transplant. All receptors come from a child aged 2 to 15 with inherited bone marrow failure, due to receive a stem cell transplant. Both conserved end residues are part of each CDR3. Each record gives: J gene, V gene, CDR3 protein.

j_call: TRBJ2-7
v_call: TRBV3-1
cdr3_aa: CASSHWTGGDPLSGEQYF

j_call: TRBJ1-2
v_call: TRBV6-2/TRBV6-3
cdr3_aa: CASTNLPTGQLYGYTF

j_call: TRBJ2-5
v_call: TRBV5-4
cdr3_aa: CASRAREGTQYF

j_call: TRBJ2-2
v_call: TRBV25-1
cdr3_aa: CASSEFLGNTGELFF

j_call: TRBJ2-5
v_call: TRBV20-1
cdr3_aa: CSAPRTSGARETQYF

j_call: TRBJ2-1
v_call: TRBV2
cdr3_aa: CASDSGRLRF

j_call: TRBJ1-2
v_call: TRBV4-3
cdr3_aa: CASSQSRLGQGAEIGGYTF

j_call: TRBJ1-5
v_call: TRBV12-3/TRBV12-4
cdr3_aa: CASSDRGYSNQPQHF

j_call: TRBJ2-2
v_call: TRBV6-1
cdr3_aa: CATSRGGWSPGELFF

j_call: TRBJ2-2
v_call: TRBV20-1
cdr3_aa: CSARVGGENTGELFF

j_call: TRBJ2-3
v_call: TRBV29-1
cdr3_aa: CSVGYSRGADTQYF

j_call: TRBJ2-3
v_call: TRBV9
cdr3_aa: CASSAGRGGETDTQYF

j_call: TRBJ2-7
v_call: TRBV7-2
cdr3_aa: CASSPNRLQQYF

j_call: TRBJ2-5
v_call: TRBV7-8
cdr3_aa: CASSLLSPSTSIQETPYF

j_call: TRBJ2-1
v_call: TRBV10-3
cdr3_aa: CAITPDGYNEQFF

j_call: TRBJ2-1
v_call: TRBV12-3/TRBV12-4
cdr3_aa: CASSASGQGDHEQFF

j_call: TRBJ1-1
v_call: TRBV11-2
cdr3_aa: CASSLDYKVRPNTEAFF